This T cell receptor beta chain was recovered during a study of blood T cell repertoires in COVID-19 (dated by TCRdb to the early 2020s). Notes on the research overall: The collaborator samples originated in the United States, Italy and Spain and spanned the acute and convalescent phases of COVID-19. A freely available public database, intended as a resource for researchers studying the immune response to SARS-CoV-2, is where the repertoires were released. The samples were drawn from two sources: the first 160 participants of the ongoing ImmuneRACE study, and over 950 subjects contributed by 6 global collaborators. Deeply sampled blood TCRbeta repertoires from subjects exposed to, actively infected with, or recovered from COVID-19 were included in the dataset. HLA class I and class II types, where available, came from metadata supplied by the sample provider rather than from assay-based typing. The prospective study material was composed of cDNA or gDNA derived from T cells, B-cell-depleted T cells, or PBMCs. The sample metadata nearly always contained a de-identified subject ID, COVID-19 status, age in years and sex. Summary of the overall study and its limitations: The quantity of clinical and demographic metadata differed by source and by participant and was supplied without curation.

TCRbeta CDR3 regions were amplified from genomic DNA by means of the immunoSEQ Assay, a bias-controlled multiplex PCR. Per the source publication's procedure: Nucleated cell counts per sample were estimated from amplification of reference gene primers within the assay. To quantify the absolute abundance of each unique TCRbeta CDR3 rearrangement, sequence reads were collapsed and filtered. For each sample, productive Simpson clonality was calculated as the square root of Simpson's diversity index over productive rearrangements. The immuneACCESS repertoire file appears here via TCRdb, limited to in-frame rearrangements. These files lack a portion of the clones; in checked studies, under half of the deficit traces to unresolved V genes, and the cause of the others is not known. V, J and clone size are taken as reported in that table, and D and trimming were inferred from the DNA itself. The sample contains 100,000 to 110,000 clones, about 80% of them found a single time. Together, the top ten hold around an eighth of the sample.

This clone has more than one count but fewer than ten. What antigen it recognizes has not been identified. Per-base quality was not reported, and no clone a single base away is much larger than it. Whole blood was collected in K2EDTA tubes by collaborating institutions according to the institutions' own protocols. For TCRbeta analysis, collaborators shipped samples as frozen whole blood, isolated PBMCs, or DNA extracted from either of those sample types. The germline V gene (reference sequence) yields SGHKS for CDR1 and YYEKEE for CDR2. Between the V and J ends, shortened by 0 bases and 6 bases respectively, the junction contains 9 bases. The CDR3 goes from the cysteine to the phenylalanine over 14 residues. The entry retains the CDR3 DNA only, 42 bases that are in frame from base 1.

The receptor chain draws on TRBV5-5 and TRBJ1-4; TRBD1 is possibly the D segment (5 matching bases). This clonotype was obtained from a woman in her 70s with acute or convalescent COVID-19. Material for sequencing was peripheral blood. The sequence in DNA is TGTGCCAGCAGCTTGGGTCCGGGGGATGAAAAACTGTTTTTT. Its translation is CASSLGPGDEKLFF. Beyond the CDR3, the reference TRBV5-5 and TRBJ1-4 genes provide the residues; the full variable domain reads: DAGVTQSPTHLIKTRGQQVTLRCSPISGHKSVSWYQQVLGQGPQFIFQYYEKEERGRGNFPDRFSARQFPNYSSELNVNALLLGDSALYLCASSLGPGDEKLFFGSGTQLSVL.